This T cell receptor beta chain appears in the sequencing data of a study of lymphopenia after photon versus proton radiotherapy. Study-level results: Better survival with proton therapy was suggested as possible, not demonstrated. Post-nadir TCR diversity decline inversely tracked overall survival among those who died. Proton therapy kept repertoires fairly stable, unlike photons, which gained effector/memory cells. Oligoclonal CD8+ Temra expansion after nadir drove photon patients' diversity drop.

From germline, CDR1 is SQVTM and CDR2 ANQGSEA. This CDR3 region has 14 residues. V lost 3 bases and J lost 0, with 11 bases in between. A word on this clone: The antigen is undetermined.

Some clones are missing from TCRdb's copy, which holds only in-frame ones; the method was immunoSEQ multiplex PCR. The data hold tens of thousands of clones, with 75% to 90% observed a single time. This chain connects TRBV29-1 to TRBJ1-1; D is unclear. This TCR came from a man between 60 and 75 years old with pancreatic cancer. Material: peripheral blood, obtained from a patient treated with photon-based radiotherapy. CDR3 region: CSVEIRAMNTEAFF. The CDR3 region has the DNA TGCAGCGTTGAGATTCGGGCCATGAACACTGAAGCTTTCTTT.